The source of this TCR beta chain is a study of brain metastases from non-small cell lung cancer. V dropped 5 bases and J dropped 4; count of bases not matched to a gene: 14. This CDR3 contains 17 residues. In germline, CDR1 is SEHNR, CDR2 FQNEAQ (reference sequence). Profiling relied on immunoSEQ multiplex PCR, and the TCRdb table lists in-frame clones only, not all of them. Of 1,500 or so clones in the sample, 65% to 90% were seen once. V gene TRBV7-9 combines with J gene TRBJ1-1, with 9 nucleotides matching TRBD1. The sequence was obtained from a donor at least 40 years old with non-small cell lung cancer. Material: primary lung tumor tissue. This CDR3 reads CASSPIRQGVYSTEAFF. Here the CDR3 DNA reads TGTGCCAGCAGCCCTATTCGACAGGGGGTGTATAGCACTGAAGCTTTCTTT.